A selection of T cell receptor beta chains follows, all from one sample in a study of shared clonotypes between healthy human individuals. Clones were sequenced by immunoSEQ multiplex PCR, and TCRdb holds only the in-frame ones, with some missing. The data show about 1,900,000 clones, with just under 95% seen just once and approximately 1.2% held by the top ten. Sequenced input: naive CD8+ T cells sorted from blood. The receptors originated from a man aged 18 to 30 in good health. CDR3s leave out the opening cysteine and the closing phenylalanine or tryptophan.

>TRBJ2-2|TRBV6-5
ASSYQGMSTGELF
>TRBJ2-2|TRBV5-5
ASSLDPPGTGELF
>TRBJ2-7|TRBV6-5
ASSYTPTGSLYEQY
>TRBJ1-1|TRBV5-6
ASSLLTRGYTEAF
>TRBJ1-2|TRBV27
ASRGNRGHYGYT
>TRBJ2-3|TRBV5-4
ASSLGESWDTQY
>TRBJ2-7|TRBV6-1
ASSEGHDYEQY
>TRBJ1-6|TRBV28
ASSYRHAGGQGRVLDSPLH
>TRBJ1-1|TRBV9
ASSSRMNTEAF
>TRBJ2-7|TRBV4-3
ASSQVGGPGYEQY
>TRBJ2-1|TRBV18
ASSPGQESYNEQF
>TRBJ1-1|TRBV27
ASSVHPVNTEAF
>TRBJ2-1|TRBV28
ASSSRQIYNEQF